The 3 T cell receptor beta chains presented below share a single source sample, sequenced in a study of long-term antiretroviral therapy in people with HIV. Sequencing used immunoSEQ v3.0 at survey level. TCRdb keeps only in-frame clones here, not all; method: immunoSEQ multiplex PCR. The table lists about 20,000 clones, 80% of them singletons, with roughly 10% in the top ten. Sequenced material: unsorted PBMCs, taken 0.2 years after starting antiretroviral therapy. These receptors were obtained from a woman in her thirties or forties with HIV.

This chain connects TRBV7-2 to TRBJ2-7; 7 nucleotides line up with TRBD1. The CDR3 is made up of 14 amino acids. The germline gives CDR1 SGHTA, CDR2 FQGNSA. The J segment lost 5 bases and the V segment lost 2 bases, leaving 6 bases of the junction unmatched. The CDR3, as DNA: TGTGCCAGCAGCTTACAGGACAGGAGCCACGAGCAGTACTTC. Translating it yields CASSLQDRSHEQYF.

The chain's CDR3 is CAWSGGRVGYTF. The CDR3 DNA is TGTGCCTGGAGTGGGGGACGGGTTGGCTACACCTTC. V usage is TRBV30 and J usage is TRBJ1-2; D might be TRBD1 (5 bases). CDR1 is GTSNPN, CDR2 SVGIG, per germline (reference sequence). CDR3 length equals 12 residues. V was shortened by 1 base and J by 7 bases, with 10 bases between the two germline ends.

This rearrangement joins TRBV10-3 to TRBJ2-5; 13 bases line up with TRBD2. The CDR3 is 15 residues long. Germline trimming cut 6 bases from V and 5 bases from J; bases unmatched to any gene: 6. Germline V gene lookup returns CDR1 ENHRY and CDR2 SYGVKD. The DNA of the CDR3 is TGTGCCATCAGCAAGACTAGCGGGGGGAGGGAGACCCAGTACTTC. It is translated as CAISKTSGGRETQYF.